This T cell receptor beta chain emerged from a study of regulatory T cells in long-lasting Graves disease. Time point given: newly diagnosed GD, antithyroid drugs for less than 3 months. Preparation of the TCR library used RNA extracted from PBMCs. The CDR3 has 11 amino acids. Trimming removed 6 bases from V and 6 bases from J, with 8 bases in between. CDR1 is DFQATT and CDR2 is SNEGSKA in the germline V gene (reference sequence). Arm-PCR of CDR3 regions with iRepertoire HTBI primers generated TCR beta libraries. TCRdb reprocessed the multiplex PCR reads via MiXCR and lists one record per CDR3 protein. The sample lists about 430,000 distinct CDR3 sequences; 15% were seen once. These data also formed part of another study, on T cells in Graves' hyperthyroidism and ophthalmopathy.

This sequence joins TRBV20-1 and TRBJ2-2; unclear D gene. This sample comprised peripheral blood mononuclear cells (PBMCs), obtained at new diagnosis, from a patient treated with antithyroid drugs. The clonotype originates from a woman in her forties with Graves disease. The CDR3 protein is CSAPSAGELFF. DNA of the CDR3: TGCAGTGCCCCTAGTGCCGGGGAGCTGTTTTTT.